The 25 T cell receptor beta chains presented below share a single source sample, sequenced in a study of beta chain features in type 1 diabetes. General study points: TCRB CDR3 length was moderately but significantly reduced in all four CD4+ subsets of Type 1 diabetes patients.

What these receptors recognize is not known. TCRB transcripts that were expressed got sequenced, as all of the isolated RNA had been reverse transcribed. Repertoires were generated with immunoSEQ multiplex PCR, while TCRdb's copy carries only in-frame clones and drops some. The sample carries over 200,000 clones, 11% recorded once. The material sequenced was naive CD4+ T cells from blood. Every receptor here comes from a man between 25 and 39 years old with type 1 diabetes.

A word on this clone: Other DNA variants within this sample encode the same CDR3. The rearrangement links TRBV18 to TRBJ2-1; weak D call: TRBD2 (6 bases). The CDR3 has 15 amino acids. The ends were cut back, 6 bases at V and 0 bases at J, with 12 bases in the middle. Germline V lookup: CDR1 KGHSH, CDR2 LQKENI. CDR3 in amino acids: CASSPAGSSYNEQFF. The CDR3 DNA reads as TGTGCCAGCTCTCCCGCGGGGAGCTCCTACAATGAGCAGTTCTTC. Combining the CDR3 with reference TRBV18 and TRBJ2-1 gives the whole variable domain NAGVMQNPRHLVRRRGQEARLRCSPMKGHSHVYWYRQLPEEGLKFMVYLQKENIIDESGMPKERFSAEFPKEGPSILRIQQVVRGDSAAYFCASSPAGSSYNEQFFGPGTRLTVL.

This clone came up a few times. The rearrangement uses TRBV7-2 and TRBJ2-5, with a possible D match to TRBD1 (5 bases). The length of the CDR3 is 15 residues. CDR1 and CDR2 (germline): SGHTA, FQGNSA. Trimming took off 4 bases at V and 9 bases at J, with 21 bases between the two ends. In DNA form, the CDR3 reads TGTGCCAGCAGCTATGCTGCCAGGGCCACATCGTCCCAGTACTTC. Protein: CASSYAARATSSQYF.

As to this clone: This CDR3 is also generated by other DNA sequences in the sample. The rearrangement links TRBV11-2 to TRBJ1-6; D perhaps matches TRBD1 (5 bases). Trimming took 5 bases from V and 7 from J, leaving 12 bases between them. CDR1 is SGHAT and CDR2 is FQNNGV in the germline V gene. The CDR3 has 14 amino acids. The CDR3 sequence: CASSSRVDNSPLHF. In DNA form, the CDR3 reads TGTGCCAGCAGCAGCAGGGTTGACAATTCACCCCTCCACTTT.

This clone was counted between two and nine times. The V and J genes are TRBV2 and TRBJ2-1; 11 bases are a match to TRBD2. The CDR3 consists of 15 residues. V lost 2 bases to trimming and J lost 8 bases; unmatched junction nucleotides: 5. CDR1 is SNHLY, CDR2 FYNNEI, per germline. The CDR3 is CASSEYSGGADEQFF. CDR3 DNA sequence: TGTGCCAGCAGTGAATATAGCGGGGGGGCCGATGAGCAGTTCTTC.

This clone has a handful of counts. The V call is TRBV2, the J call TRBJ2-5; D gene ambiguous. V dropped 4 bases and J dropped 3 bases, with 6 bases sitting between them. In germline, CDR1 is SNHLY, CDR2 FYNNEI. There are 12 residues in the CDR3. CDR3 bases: TGTGCCAGCAGTGCTGAGAAAGAGACCCAGTACTTC. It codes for CASSAEKETQYF.

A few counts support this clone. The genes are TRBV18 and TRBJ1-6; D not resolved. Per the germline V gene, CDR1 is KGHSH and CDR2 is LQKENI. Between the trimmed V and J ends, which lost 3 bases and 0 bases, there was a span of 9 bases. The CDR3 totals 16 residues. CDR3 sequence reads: CASSPLESSYNSPLHF. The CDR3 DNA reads TGTGCCAGCTCACCGCTGGAGAGCTCCTATAATTCACCCCTCCACTTT.

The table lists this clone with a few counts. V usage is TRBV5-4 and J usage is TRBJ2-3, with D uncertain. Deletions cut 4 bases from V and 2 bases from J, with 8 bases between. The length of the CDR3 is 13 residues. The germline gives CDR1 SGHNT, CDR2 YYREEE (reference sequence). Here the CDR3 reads CASSLPPTDTQYF. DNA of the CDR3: TGTGCCAGCAGCCTCCCTCCCACAGATACGCAGTATTTT.

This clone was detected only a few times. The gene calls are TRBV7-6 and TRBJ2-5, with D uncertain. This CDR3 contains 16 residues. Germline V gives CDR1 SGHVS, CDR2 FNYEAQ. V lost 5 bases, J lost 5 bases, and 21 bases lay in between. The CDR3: CASSVRIARPEETQYF. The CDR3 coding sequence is TGTGCCAGCAGCGTCCGCATAGCTCGCCCGGAGGAGACCCAGTACTTC.

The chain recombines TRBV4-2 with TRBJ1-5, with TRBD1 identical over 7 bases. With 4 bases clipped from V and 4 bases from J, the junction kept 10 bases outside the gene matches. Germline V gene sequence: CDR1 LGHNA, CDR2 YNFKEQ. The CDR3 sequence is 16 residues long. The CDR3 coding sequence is TGTGCCAGCAGCCGCAGGGCCGGGACAGAAAATCAGCCCCAGCATTTT. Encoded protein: CASSRRAGTENQPQHF.

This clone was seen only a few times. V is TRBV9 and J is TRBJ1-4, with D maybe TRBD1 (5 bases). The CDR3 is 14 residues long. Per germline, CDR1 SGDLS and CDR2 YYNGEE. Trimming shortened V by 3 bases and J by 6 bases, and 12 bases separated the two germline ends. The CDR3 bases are TGTGCCAGCAGCGCCCTTGGGGCGCATGAAAAACTGTTTTTT. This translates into CASSALGAHEKLFF. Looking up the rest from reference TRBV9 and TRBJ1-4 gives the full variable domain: DSGVTQTPKHLITATGQRVTLRCSPRSGDLSVYWYQQSLDQGLQFLIQYYNGEERAKGNILERFSAQQFPDLHSELNLSSLELGDSALYFCASSALGAHEKLFFGSGTQLSVL.

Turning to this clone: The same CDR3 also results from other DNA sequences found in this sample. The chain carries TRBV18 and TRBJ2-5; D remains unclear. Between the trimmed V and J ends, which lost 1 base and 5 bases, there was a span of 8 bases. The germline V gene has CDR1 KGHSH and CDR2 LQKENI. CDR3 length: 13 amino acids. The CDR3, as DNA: TGTGCCAGCTCACCACTGCCTCAGGAGACCCAGTACTTC. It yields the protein CASSPLPQETQYF.

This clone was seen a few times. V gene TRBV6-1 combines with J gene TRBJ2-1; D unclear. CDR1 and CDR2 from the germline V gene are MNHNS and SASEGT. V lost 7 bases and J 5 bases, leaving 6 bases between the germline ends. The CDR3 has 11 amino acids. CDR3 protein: CASTINNEQFF. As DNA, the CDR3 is TGTGCCAGCACCATCAACAATGAGCAGTTCTTC.

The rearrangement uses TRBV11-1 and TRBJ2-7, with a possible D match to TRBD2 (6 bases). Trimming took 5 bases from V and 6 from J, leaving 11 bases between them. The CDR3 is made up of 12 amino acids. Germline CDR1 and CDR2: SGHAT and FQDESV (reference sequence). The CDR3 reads CASSQGLREQYF. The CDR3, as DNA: TGTGCCAGCAGCCAGGGACTCCGCGAGCAGTACTTC.

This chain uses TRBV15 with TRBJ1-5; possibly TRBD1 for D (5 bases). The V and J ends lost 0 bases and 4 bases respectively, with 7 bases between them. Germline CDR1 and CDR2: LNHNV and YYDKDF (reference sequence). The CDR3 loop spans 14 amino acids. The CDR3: CATSRDRQNQPQHF. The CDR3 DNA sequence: TGTGCCACCAGCAGAGATCGACAGAATCAGCCCCAGCATTTT.

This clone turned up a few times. The CDR3 DNA reads TGCGCCAGCAGCACCGGGACAGGGCTAGAGACCCAGTACTTC. Its translation: CASSTGTGLETQYF. The V gene is TRBV5-1, the J gene TRBJ2-5; 9 bases match TRBD1. CDR1 is SGHRS, CDR2 YFSETQ, per germline. This CDR3 region has 14 residues. Trimming at V came to 4 bases and at J to 4 bases, leaving 5 bases not matched to a gene.

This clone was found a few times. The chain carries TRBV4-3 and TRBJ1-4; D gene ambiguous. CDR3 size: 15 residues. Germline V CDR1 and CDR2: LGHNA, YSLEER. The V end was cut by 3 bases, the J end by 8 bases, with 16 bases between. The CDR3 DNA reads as TGCGCCAGCAGCCAGCAGTTAGGAGAGGGCGAAAAACTGTTTTTT. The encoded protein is CASSQQLGEGEKLFF.

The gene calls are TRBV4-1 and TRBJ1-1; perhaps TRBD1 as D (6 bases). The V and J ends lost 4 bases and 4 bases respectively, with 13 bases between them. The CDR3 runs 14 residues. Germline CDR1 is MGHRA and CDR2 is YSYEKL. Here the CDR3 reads CASSRRGVGTEAFF. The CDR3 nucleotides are TGCGCCAGCAGCCGCAGGGGTGTTGGCACTGAAGCTTTCTTT.

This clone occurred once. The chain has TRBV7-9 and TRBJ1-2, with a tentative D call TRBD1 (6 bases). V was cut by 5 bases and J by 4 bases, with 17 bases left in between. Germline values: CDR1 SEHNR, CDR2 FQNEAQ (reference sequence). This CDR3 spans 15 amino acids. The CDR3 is CASSPDRTGTYGYTF. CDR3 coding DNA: TGTGCCAGCAGCCCCGACAGGACCGGAACCTATGGCTACACCTTC. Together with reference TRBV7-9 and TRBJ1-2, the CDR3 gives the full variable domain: DTGVSQNPRHKITKRGQNVTFRCDPISEHNRLYWYRQTLGQGPEFLTYFQNEAQLEKSRLLSDRFSAERPKGSFSTLEIQRTEQGDSAMYLCASSPDRTGTYGYTFGSGTRLTVV.

Here the CDR3 reads CASRFTGSGNSPLHF. In DNA form, the CDR3 reads TGCGCCAGCAGGTTTACCGGATCAGGAAATTCACCCCTCCACTTT. The chain uses TRBV5-1 and TRBJ1-6; D gene uncertain. There are 15 residues in the CDR3. Germline V gives CDR1 SGHRS, CDR2 YFSETQ. V was shortened by 5 bases and J by 7 bases, with 16 bases between the two germline ends.

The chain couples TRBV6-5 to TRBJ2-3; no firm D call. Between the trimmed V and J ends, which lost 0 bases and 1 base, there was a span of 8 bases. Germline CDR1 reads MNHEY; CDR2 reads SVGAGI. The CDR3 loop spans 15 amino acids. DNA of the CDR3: TGTGCCAGCAGTTACTCGAGTGTGGGCACAGATACGCAGTATTTT. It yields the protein CASSYSSVGTDTQYF.

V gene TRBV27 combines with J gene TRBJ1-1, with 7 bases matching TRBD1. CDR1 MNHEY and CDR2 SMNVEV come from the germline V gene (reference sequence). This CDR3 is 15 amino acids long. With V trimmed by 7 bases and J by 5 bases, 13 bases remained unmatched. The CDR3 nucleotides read TGTGCCAGCACTAACAGGGGCGGGCGCGGGACTGAAGCTTTCTTT. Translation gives CASTNRGGRGTEAFF.

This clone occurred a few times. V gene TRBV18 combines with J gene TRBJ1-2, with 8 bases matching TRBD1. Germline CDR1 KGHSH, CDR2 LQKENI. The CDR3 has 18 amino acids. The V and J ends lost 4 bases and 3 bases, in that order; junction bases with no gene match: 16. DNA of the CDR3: TGTGCCAGCTCACGAAACTCAGGGGGCTCGAGAAGAGACTATGGCTACACCTTC. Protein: CASSRNSGGSRRDYGYTF.

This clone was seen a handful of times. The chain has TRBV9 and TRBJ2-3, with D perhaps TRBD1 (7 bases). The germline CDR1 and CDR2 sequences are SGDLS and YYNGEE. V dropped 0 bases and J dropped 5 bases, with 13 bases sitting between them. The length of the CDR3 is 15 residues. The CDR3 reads CASSVARQGLDTQYF. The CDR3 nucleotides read TGTGCCAGCAGCGTAGCGAGACAGGGACTAGATACGCAGTATTTT.

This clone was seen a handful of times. The CDR3 loop reads CSVGRSTEAFF. CDR3 bases: TGCAGCGTTGGTCGGAGCACTGAAGCTTTCTTT. The chain links TRBV29-1 to TRBJ1-1; D is uncertain. The germline gives CDR1 SQVTM, CDR2 ANQGSEA. The V end lost 4 bases, the J end lost 4 bases, and 7 bases lay between the germline ends. The CDR3 runs to 11 residues.

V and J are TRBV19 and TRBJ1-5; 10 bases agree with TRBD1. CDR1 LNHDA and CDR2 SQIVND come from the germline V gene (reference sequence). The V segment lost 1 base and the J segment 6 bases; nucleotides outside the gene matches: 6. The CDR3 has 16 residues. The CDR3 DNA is TGTGCCAGTAGTATAGGACCGGACAGGGGGTTTCAGCCCCAGCATTTT. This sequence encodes CASSIGPDRGFQPQHF.